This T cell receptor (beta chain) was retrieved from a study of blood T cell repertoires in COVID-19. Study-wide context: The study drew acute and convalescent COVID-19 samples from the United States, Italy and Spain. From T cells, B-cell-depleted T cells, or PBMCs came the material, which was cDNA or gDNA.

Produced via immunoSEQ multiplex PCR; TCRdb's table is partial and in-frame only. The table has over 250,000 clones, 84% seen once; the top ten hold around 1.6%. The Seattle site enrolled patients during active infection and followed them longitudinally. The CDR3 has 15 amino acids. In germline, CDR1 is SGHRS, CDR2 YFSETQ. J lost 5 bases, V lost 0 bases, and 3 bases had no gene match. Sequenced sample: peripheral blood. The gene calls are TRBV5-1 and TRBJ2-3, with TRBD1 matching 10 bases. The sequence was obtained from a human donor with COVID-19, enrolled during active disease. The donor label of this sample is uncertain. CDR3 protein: CASSLEGQGLDTQYF. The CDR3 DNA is TGCGCCAGCAGCTTGGAGGGACAGGGGTTAGATACGCAGTATTTT. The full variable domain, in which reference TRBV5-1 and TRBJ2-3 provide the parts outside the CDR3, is KAGVTQTPRYLIKTRGQQVTLSCSPISGHRSVSWYQQTPGQGLQFLFEYFSETQRNKGNFPGRFSGRQFSNSRSEMNVSTLELGDSALYLCASSLEGQGLDTQYFGPGTRLTVL.